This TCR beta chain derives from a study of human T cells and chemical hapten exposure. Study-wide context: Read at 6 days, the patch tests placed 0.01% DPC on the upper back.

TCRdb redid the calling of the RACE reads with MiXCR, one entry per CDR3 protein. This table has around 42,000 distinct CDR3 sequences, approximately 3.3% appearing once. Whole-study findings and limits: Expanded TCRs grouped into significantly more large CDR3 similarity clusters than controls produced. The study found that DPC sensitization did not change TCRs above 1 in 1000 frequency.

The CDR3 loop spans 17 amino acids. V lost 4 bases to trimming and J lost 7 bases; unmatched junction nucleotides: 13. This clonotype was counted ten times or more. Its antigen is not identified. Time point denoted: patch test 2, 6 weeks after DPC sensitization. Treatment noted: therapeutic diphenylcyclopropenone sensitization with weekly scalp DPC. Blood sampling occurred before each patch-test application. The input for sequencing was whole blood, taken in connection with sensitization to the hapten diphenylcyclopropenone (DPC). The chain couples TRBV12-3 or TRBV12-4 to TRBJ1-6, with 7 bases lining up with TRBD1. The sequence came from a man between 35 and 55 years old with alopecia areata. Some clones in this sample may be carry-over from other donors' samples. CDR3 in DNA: TGTGCCAGCAGTTCGATAGGACAGGTTCTAGAAAATTCACCCCTCCACTTT. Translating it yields CASSSIGQVLENSPLHF.